Listed here is a single TCR beta chain. The specificity of this receptor is unknown. The sample belongs to a study of cytomegalovirus exposure and HLA in healthy donors (dated by TCRdb to 2016 to 2017). Context from the whole study: According to an earlier analysis of 450 to 650 of the donors, some 180 million T cells yielded some 110 million unique TCR beta sequences and 276 Gb of sequence data. Roughly 300 gigabases of sequencing data and tens of millions of unique TCR sequences were included in an early release covering several hundred HLA-typed donors. The genetic ancestry cluster associated with self-reported Caucasian donors included over 80% of the approximately 430 genotyped donors. The study aimed to test whether cataloging public T cell receptors could reveal signatures of past pathogen exposure. Using immunosequencing, the study profiled T cell repertoires from approximately 700 subjects and related those repertoires to cytomegalovirus serostatus. Besides the first cohort of around 700 subjects, a separate validation cohort made up of 120 different subjects was used. To predict cytomegalovirus infection status, the study brought together high-throughput TCR immunosequencing, statistical association of individual TCRs with disease status, and machine learning. A later analysis re-examined previously published TCR beta repertoires from 610 or so donors and added high-resolution HLA genotyping to investigate patterns of TCR occurrence. Rather than using new phenotypic data, the later analysis identified candidate immune exposures from TCR beta sequences and from how often those sequences occurred across donors. To decide whether each TCR beta V gene segment behaved as functional or pseudogenic, an earlier analysis of approximately 600 of the donors relied on high-throughput TCR beta sequencing. Alongside the repertoire data, information on donor age, sex, ethnicity and CMV serostatus was compiled. A later genetic analysis took genome-wide SNP genotypes for about 65% of the 666 donors and used that subset as a discovery cohort. Every discovery cohort repertoire had been produced on one sequencing platform. Class I and class II HLA loci were covered by the typing at four-digit resolution. Typing coverage varied by locus: 629-630 donors for A, B, C, DRB1 and DQB1; roughly 560 for DQA1; approximately 610 for DPA1; roughly 470 for DPB1. A handful of DR-DQ haplotypes were handled as single units for association and clustering because linkage in the cohort was strong. Across some 400 genotyped donors of the cohort, an average of approximately 240,000 unique TCR beta nucleotide sequences per donor were sequenced, and about a sixth of those sequences were non-productive.

The cohort was made up of approximately 700 healthy bone marrow donors. At the time of sampling, every cohort member was nominally healthy, though immune exposures that went unrecorded were likely present. The donor was CMV seropositive and was included in the group of 250 to 300 seropositive cohort members. Each donor provided a peripheral blood sample, and peripheral blood mononuclear cells were used for TCR beta sequencing. The Qiagen DNeasy Blood Extraction Kit was used to extract genomic DNA from the blood cell samples. The library was built by means of the immunoSEQ multiplex PCR assay. For the multiplex PCR, a mixture combining 60 forward primers for TCR Vbeta segments and 13 reverse primers for TCR Jbeta segments was used. Amplification of the CDR3 region of rearranged TCR beta genes was performed with a multiplex PCR assay on genomic DNA. Amplified TCR beta libraries were sequenced as 87-base-pair reads on the Illumina HiSeq System. Regarding the original processing steps: In a later analysis, 77 million or so unique TCR beta chains were counted across the approximately 620 repertoires, and some 10 million of these chains were shared by at least two donors. Raw reads were error-corrected and collapsed into unique sequences with a nearest-neighbor algorithm that merged closely related sequences to remove PCR and sequencing errors. To assign V, D and J gene segments, CDR3 sequences were aligned to IMGT reference sequences. For a sequence to be retained, a match of at least six nucleotides was required to both a V gene segment and a J gene segment. A rearrangement counted as productive if the CDR3 had no stop codons and remained in frame with V and J, and every other rearrangement counted as non-productive. Following IMGT convention, CDR3 was defined as the stretch from the second conserved V-encoded cysteine to the conserved J-encoded phenylalanine. Sequences without an unambiguous match to a single V gene segment were excluded from the earlier analysis of almost 600 of the donors. In an earlier analysis of 587 of the donors, a V segment was called functional when productive rearrangements were above 56.7%, and segregating when the standard deviation between donors exceeded 5%. To diagnose cytomegalovirus status from the catalog of TCR beta chain sequences, a statistical classification framework was built. In a later analysis, TCR nucleotide sequences were compared against IMGT/GENE-DB human TR gene sequences so that V and J genes could be assigned. Using the TCRdist pipeline, a later analysis assigned CDR3 sequences along with most-parsimonious VDJ recombination scenarios. A later analysis defined each TCR beta chain by its CDR3 amino acid sequence plus V-gene family, and excluded reads lacking a unique V-gene family. In a later analysis, around 650 highly shared, low-generation-probability nucleotide sequences were removed to address suspected cross-contamination and a sequencing artifact. In a later analysis, a clonal expansion index was calculated for each public chain from normalized within-repertoire ranks of inferred template counts. Generation probabilities in a later analysis came from a VDJ recombination model fitted to out-of-frame rearrangements, and those results were checked against IGoR. In a later analysis, hypergeometric tests were used to score TCR-TCR, TCR-HLA and TCR-CMV co-occurrence, with a repertoire-size bias correction applied to TCR pairs. To estimate false discovery rates, a later analysis permuted the HLA or CMV assignments 20 times. In a later analysis, co-occurring TCRs were grouped using DBSCAN, with TCRdist sequence similarity added in when clustering inside HLA-allele-positive subsets. For co-occurrence clustering, repertoires with fewer than 30,000 or more than 120,000 public chains were excluded, along with roughly 5 repertoires with anomalous nucleotide sharing. Imported from immuneACCESS, the table was reduced by TCRdb to in-frame sequences with V and J called. These copies leave out some clones; in studies compared against another copy, an unresolved V gene accounts for under half, and the cause of the remainder is not known. V and J calls and clone size are those listed in that table; D and trimming were worked out from the DNA. The sample has around 200,000 clones on record. The ten most abundant clones make up roughly 1.2% of the sample.

What the authors observed across the whole study: A later genetic analysis reported fewer N-insertions in productive TCRs among donors in an Asian-associated ancestry cluster than the 666-donor mean. A cluster of highly shared sequence variants was judged likely to represent a technical artifact of the sequencing pipeline. According to a later analysis, TCR association rates differed among HLA loci, with DRB1 alleles showing the most associated TCRs and HLA-C alleles showing the fewest. Most TCR sequences were observed very rarely across donors, whereas some public TCRs were present in many individuals. The presence/absence analyses assumed that sequencing depth was roughly uniform across donors, and that assumption may not be true. In vitro tests confirmed that a few of the cytomegalovirus-associated TCR beta chains recognize cytomegalovirus antigens. A later analysis found that most CMV-associated TCR beta chains appeared HLA-restricted, with HLA associations seemingly driven largely by CMV exposure. In a later analysis, around 15,000 TCR beta sequences were associated with specific HLA alleles at a false discovery rate of 0.05. In a later analysis, HLA-associated TCR beta chains were found to be more clonally expanded and to have lower generation probabilities than equally common non-associated chains. Several of the top co-occurrence clusters appeared to be linked to parvovirus B19, influenza, CMV and Epstein-Barr virus, according to a later analysis. The classifier was reported to diagnose cytomegalovirus status with high specificity and sensitivity in both the original cohort and the validation cohort. A further reported finding was that TCR beta sequences accurately predicted the HLA-A and HLA-B alleles for most subjects in the first cohort. In an earlier analysis of around 600 of the donors, most TCR beta V segments were observed in productive rearrangements about 87% or about 30% of the time, broadly matching IMGT annotations. Strong co-occurrence of HLA alleles, especially DR and DQ, made assigning TCR associations to individual alleles difficult. Because some donors lacked HLA typing at each locus, the association tests relied only on the typed subset. The study listed approximately 150 TCR beta chains as associated with cytomegalovirus. Immune exposure information for the cohort was limited to CMV serostatus. This cohort had only TCR beta chains sequenced, and the lack of alpha or paired-chain data limited which features could be detected. The 87-base-pair reads could not distinguish some IMGT-functional V segments, including TRBV6-2 and TRBV6-3, so those segments were excluded. Linkage disequilibrium might explain the correlated functional status among segregating V segments, but an unknown experimental factor could not be ruled out. Because counts were too low, roughly 18 rarely observed V segments, including chromosome 9 orphons, were left out of the earlier analysis of approximately 580 of the donors. The authors suggested that the approach could potentially be generalized to other disease states and immunological phenotypes. In a later genetic analysis, a missense DCLRE1C variant was associated with V-gene and J-gene trimming of TCR beta chains, and the association was replicated in an independent cohort.

Deletion took 1 base off V and 5 bases off J, with a span of 15 bases between the germline ends. The germline V gene provides CDR1 SGHDN and CDR2 FVKESK. The CDR3 measures 15 amino acids from cysteine to phenylalanine. Only CDR3 DNA is held: 45 bases, read in frame from base 1. The chain employs TRBV14 and TRBJ2-7; the D segment cannot be called with confidence. The clonotype comes from a girl aged 2-10 years in good health and CMV-seropositive. What was sequenced was PBMCs. CDR3 region: CASSQVVSSIDEQYF. The DNA sequence is given as TGTGCCAGCAGCCAAGTCGTATCATCTATCGACGAGCAGTACTTC.